This passage covers 18 T cell receptor beta chains from one sample sequenced in a study of blood T cell repertoires in COVID-19. Clones were read by immunoSEQ multiplex PCR, and TCRdb kept only the in-frame ones, dropping some. The sample contains around 220,000 clones, approximately 80% of which appear only once. The specimen sequenced was peripheral blood. Receptor source: a woman in her thirties or forties with active or convalescent COVID-19.

The chain joins TRBV18 to TRBJ1-1; 11 bases map to TRBD1. Germline CDR1 KGHSH, CDR2 LQKENI. V dropped 2 bases and J dropped 5; count of bases not matched to a gene: 4. The CDR3 extends over 15 amino acids. Written as DNA, the CDR3 is TGTGCCAGCTCACCAACGGGGACAGGGGGTACTGAAGCTTTCTTT. This sequence encodes CASSPTGTGGTEAFF.

In its sample, this clone was seen a few times. Other nucleotide sequences from this sample produce the same CDR3. The V gene is TRBV5-4, the J gene TRBJ1-1; 8 positions match TRBD1. This CDR3 has 13 residues. Per germline, CDR1 SGHNT and CDR2 YYREEE (reference sequence). The junction had 0 bases not matched to a gene; V was cut back by 0 bases and J by 5 bases. CDR3 loop: CASSLDRGTEAFF. The CDR3 region has the DNA TGTGCCAGCAGCTTGGACAGGGGGACTGAAGCTTTCTTT.

This clone occurred once. The chain is built from TRBV6-5 and TRBJ2-5; D is possibly TRBD1 (5 bases). Germline V lookup: CDR1 MNHEY, CDR2 SVGAGI. V was cut by 6 bases and J by 1 base, with 12 bases left in between. The CDR3 totals 14 residues. This CDR3 reads CASSYQGSQETQYF. The CDR3 coding sequence is TGTGCCAGCAGCTATCAGGGTTCCCAAGAGACCCAGTACTTC.

This rearrangement joins TRBV28 to TRBJ1-1; D is perhaps TRBD1 (5 bases). This CDR3 region has 14 residues. Trimming shortened V by 5 bases and J by 1 base, and 11 bases separated the two germline ends. CDR1 MDHEN and CDR2 SYDVKM come from the germline V gene. This CDR3 is CASSAGHWNTEAFF. The DNA of the CDR3 is TGTGCCAGCAGTGCCGGACACTGGAACACTGAAGCTTTCTTT.

This rearrangement joins TRBV5-1 to TRBJ2-7; D is perhaps TRBD1 (6 bases). Germline CDR1 SGHRS, CDR2 YFSETQ. The CDR3 spans 14 residues. The germline V and J ends were trimmed by 3 bases and 5 bases, with 15 bases remaining between them. CDR3 sequence: CASSSGQFNDEQYF. CDR3 DNA sequence: TGCGCCAGCAGCTCCGGACAGTTTAATGACGAGCAGTACTTC.

V gene TRBV4-2 combines with J gene TRBJ1-2; 9 bases are shared with TRBD1. The CDR3 totals 19 residues. Germline CDR1 LGHNA, CDR2 YNFKEQ. Germline trimming cut 0 bases from V and 4 bases from J; bases unmatched to any gene: 15. Here the CDR3 DNA reads TGTGCCAGCAGCCAAGATTTGGTGGGACAGGGAGGATTAGGCTATGGCTACACCTTC. It encodes CASSQDLVGQGGLGYGYTF.

The J gene is TRBJ2-1, the V gene TRBV19; 9 nucleotides agree with TRBD2. CDR3 length: 15 residues. Trimming removed 5 bases from V and 5 bases from J; junction bases left unmatched: 7. Germline lookup yields CDR1 LNHDA and CDR2 SQIVND (reference sequence). The CDR3 bases are TGTGCCAGTAGTGGAATAGCGGGGGCAAACAATGAGCAGTTCTTC. Amino acids: CASSGIAGANNEQFF.

The chain links TRBV7-3 to TRBJ2-3; the D is unclear. Trimming shortened V by 1 base and J by 9 bases, and 11 bases separated the two germline ends. The CDR3 is 13 amino acids. Germline assignment: CDR1 SGHTA and CDR2 FQGTGA. The CDR3 spells CASSLNPEQTQYF. CDR3 nucleotide sequence: TGTGCCAGCAGCTTAAATCCGGAGCAAACGCAGTATTTT.

The gene calls are TRBV28 and TRBJ1-1; D possibly corresponds to TRBD1 (6 bases). The CDR3 is 16 amino acids. Germline CDR1 is MDHEN and CDR2 is SYDVKM. Between the trimmed V and J ends, which lost 7 bases and 1 base, there was a span of 19 bases. In nucleotides, the CDR3 is TGTGCCAGCACCTCAGGGCAGGGGCTACGGAACACTGAAGCTTTCTTT. Its protein product is CASTSGQGLRNTEAFF.

This chain links TRBV5-6 with TRBJ1-1; D might be TRBD1 (5 bases). This CDR3 is 14 amino acids long. V lost 4 bases, J lost 1 base, and 11 bases lay in between. CDR1 and CDR2 (germline): SGHDT, YYEEEE. The CDR3 nucleotides are TGTGCCAGCAGCGTGGACATCCCGAACACTGAAGCTTTCTTT. Its translation: CASSVDIPNTEAFF.

The chain links TRBV11-2 to TRBJ2-2; a weak D match, TRBD2 (5 bases). CDR1 is SGHAT and CDR2 is FQNNGV in the germline V gene. The CDR3 consists of 18 residues. Trimming cost V 6 bases and J 0 bases, with 20 bases left between them. The CDR3, as DNA: TGTGCCAGCAGTCCAACCCGGAGGCTACCCGCGAACACCGGGGAGCTGTTTTTT. It yields the protein CASSPTRRLPANTGELFF.

This sequence joins TRBV11-1 and TRBJ2-3; the match to TRBD1 covers 9 bases. The CDR3 covers 15 residues. Germline loops: CDR1 SGHAT, CDR2 FQDESV (reference sequence). V was clipped by 5 bases and J by 0 bases; unmatched bases: 3. CDR3 sequence reads: CASSDRGASTDTQYF. In nucleotides, the CDR3 is TGTGCCAGCAGCGACAGGGGGGCGAGCACAGATACGCAGTATTTT. The full variable domain, in which reference TRBV11-1 and TRBJ2-3 provide the parts outside the CDR3, is EAEVAQSPRYKITEKSQAVAFWCDPISGHATLYWYRQILGQGPELLVQFQDESVVDDSQLPKDRFSAERLKGVDSTLKIQPAELGDSAMYLCASSDRGASTDTQYFGPGTRLTVL.

The CDR3 loop is CASRRGLAGGDTQYF. The CDR3 bases are TGCGCCAGCCGAAGGGGACTAGCGGGGGGCGACACCCAGTACTTC. The chain joins TRBV5-1 to TRBJ2-5, with 15 bases lining up with TRBD2. The length of the CDR3 is 15 residues. V gave up 7 bases and J gave up 8 bases; unmatched junction bases: 9. Germline CDR1 reads SGHRS; CDR2 reads YFSETQ.

The V call is TRBV11-2, the J call TRBJ1-2, with 9 nucleotides matching TRBD1. Germline assignment: CDR1 SGHAT and CDR2 FQNNGV. This CDR3 contains 14 residues. Trimming at V came to 4 bases and at J to 2 bases, leaving 2 bases not matched to a gene. The CDR3 here is CASSSGTGNYGYTF. DNA for the CDR3: TGTGCCAGCAGCTCCGGGACAGGGAACTATGGCTACACCTTC.

This sequence joins TRBV29-1 and TRBJ1-1; 7 bases are shared with TRBD1. The CDR3 contains 12 residues. Germline V gene sequence: CDR1 SQVTM, CDR2 ANQGSEA. The V gene end was trimmed by 5 bases and the J gene end by 3 bases; junction bases not matched to a gene: 3. CDR3 residues: CSVRTGDTEAFF. As DNA, the CDR3 is TGCAGCGTTCGCACAGGGGACACTGAAGCTTTCTTT.

Only a few counts were recorded for this clone. V usage is TRBV7-9 and J usage is TRBJ1-2; D is perhaps TRBD1 (6 bases). The ends were cut back, 2 bases at V and 7 bases at J, with 11 bases in the middle. Germline-derived CDR1 and CDR2 are SEHNR and FQNEAQ (reference sequence). CDR3 size: 13 residues. The CDR3 spells CASSLFGGLGYTF. In nucleotides, the CDR3 is TGTGCCAGCAGCTTATTCGGGGGGCTTGGCTACACCTTC.

The chain carries TRBV2 and TRBJ2-3, with 10 bases aligning to TRBD2. V lost 6 bases and J lost 3; bases outside the gene matches: 12. Per germline, CDR1 SNHLY and CDR2 FYNNEI. CDR3 length equals 17 residues. CDR3 sequence reads: CASRGRGSGGRTDTQYF. The CDR3, as DNA: TGTGCCAGCAGGGGAAGGGGTAGCGGGGGGAGAACAGATACGCAGTATTTT.

The chain is built from TRBV18 and TRBJ1-5, with 9 bases identical to TRBD1. Unmatched junction bases numbered 4, after V lost 4 bases and J lost 3 bases. The V gene's germline CDR1 is KGHSH and CDR2 LQKENI. The CDR3 extends over 15 amino acids. CDR3 protein: CASSRGQGYNQPQHF. The CDR3 DNA reads TGTGCCAGCTCACGGGGACAGGGATACAATCAGCCCCAGCATTTT. The full variable domain, rest sourced from reference TRBV18 and TRBJ1-5, is NAGVMQNPRHLVRRRGQEARLRCSPMKGHSHVYWYRQLPEEGLKFMVYLQKENIIDESGMPKERFSAEFPKEGPSILRIQQVVRGDSAAYFCASSRGQGYNQPQHFGDGTRLSIL.